These 10 T cell receptor beta chains were all obtained from the same sample, sequenced in a study of memory CD4+ T cells and cytomegalovirus serostatus. The sort gate was single viable CD3+CD4+CD8-CD45RO+ cells for memory CD4+ T cells. Sequencing used immunoSEQ multiplex PCR; TCRdb keeps in-frame clones, though not all of them. The sample consists of just under 40,000 clones, 75% to 80% of them appearing once. Sequenced input: memory CD4+ T cells from blood. The receptor set was obtained from an adult in good health and CMV-seronegative.

The CDR3 nucleotides read TGTGCCTGGAGTCGGGGGGCGGGCTACGAGCAGTACTTC. It yields the protein CAWSRGAGYEQYF. The rearrangement uses TRBV30 and TRBJ2-7; possible D gene TRBD2, 7 bases. This CDR3 comprises 13 residues. Germline lookup yields CDR1 GTSNPN and CDR2 SVGIG (reference sequence). Between the trimmed V and J ends, which lost 2 bases and 3 bases, there was a span of 11 bases.

Written as DNA, the CDR3 is TGCGCCAGCAGTCGCAGGGAGGGCTACGAGCAGTACTTC. Its protein product is CASSRREGYEQYF. The chain recombines TRBV23-1 with TRBJ2-7, with 7 bases that match TRBD2. TRBV23-1 belongs to the ORF category, with a function that is uncertain. Trimming at V came to 4 bases and at J to 3 bases, leaving 3 bases not matched to a gene. This CDR3 contains 13 residues.

The chain couples TRBV9 to TRBJ1-1, with D maybe TRBD1 (5 bases). Germline CDR1 and CDR2: SGDLS and YYNGEE. V was pared by 3 bases and J by 4 bases, with 19 bases between. The CDR3 spans 16 residues. CDR3 loop: CASSGRAQVGITEAFF. CDR3 in DNA: TGTGCCAGCAGCGGCAGGGCTCAGGTTGGAATCACTGAAGCTTTCTTT.

V gene TRBV7-2 combines with J gene TRBJ2-2, with D possibly matching TRBD2 (5 bases). The germline gives CDR1 SGHTA, CDR2 FQGNSA. The CDR3 is made up of 13 amino acids. V was cut by 4 bases and J by 8 bases, with 11 bases left in between. The DNA for the CDR3 is TGTGCCAGCAGCTGGGTGCGGGCGGGGGAGCTGTTTTTT. It encodes CASSWVRAGELFF.

The chain has TRBV5-6 and TRBJ1-1; 9 bases line up with TRBD1. Germline lookup yields CDR1 SGHDT and CDR2 YYEEEE. The CDR3 contains 16 residues. The V segment lost 4 bases and the J segment 3 bases; nucleotides outside the gene matches: 10. In nucleotides, the CDR3 is TGTGCCAGCAGCGGGGGGATGCGACAGGGGGACACTGAAGCTTTCTTT. Translated: CASSGGMRQGDTEAFF.

The chain uses TRBV4-1 and TRBJ1-3; maybe TRBD1 (6 bases). With 0 bases removed from V and 5 bases from J, the gap between germline ends came to 17 bases. CDR1 is MGHRA, CDR2 YSYEKL, per germline. The CDR3 covers 17 residues. The CDR3 spells CASSQEGAGEARNTIYF. For the CDR3, the DNA is TGCGCCAGCAGCCAAGAGGGGGCCGGCGAGGCAAGAAACACCATATATTTT.

This clone was found a few times. This sequence joins TRBV19 and TRBJ1-4; D remains ambiguous. This CDR3 is built from 15 residues. The germline V gene has CDR1 LNHDA and CDR2 SQIVND (reference sequence). V shed 7 bases and J shed 3 bases, with 15 bases lying between them. The chain's CDR3 is CASKSRGSPNEKLFF. The CDR3 nucleotides are TGTGCCAGTAAATCGAGAGGGTCACCTAATGAAAAACTGTTTTTT.

Here the CDR3 reads CASSPRGIGYGYTF. The CDR3 DNA is TGTGCCAGCAGCCCCAGGGGGATAGGCTATGGCTACACCTTC. The chain employs TRBV7-2 and TRBJ1-2; 7 nucleotides match TRBD1. CDR1 and CDR2 from the germline V gene are SGHTA and FQGNSA. The trim removed 5 bases at V and 4 bases at J, leaving 7 bases unmatched. This CDR3 is built from 14 residues.

Concerning this clone: This sample also contains other DNA sequences that code for the same CDR3. The J gene is TRBJ1-1, the V gene TRBV5-1, with a possible D match to TRBD1 (5 bases). Trimming removed 4 bases at V and 3 bases at J, with 13 bases between. Germline CDR1 is SGHRS and CDR2 is YFSETQ. There are 14 residues in the CDR3. This CDR3 is CASSPRGGDTEAFF. In DNA form, the CDR3 reads TGCGCCAGCAGCCCCCGGGGGGGAGACACTGAAGCTTTCTTT. The full variable domain, its missing parts supplied by reference TRBV5-1 and TRBJ1-1, is KAGVTQTPRYLIKTRGQQVTLSCSPISGHRSVSWYQQTPGQGLQFLFEYFSETQRNKGNFPGRFSGRQFSNSRSEMNVSTLELGDSALYLCASSPRGGDTEAFFGQGTRLTVV.

The J gene is TRBJ1-1, the V gene TRBV29-1; no firm D call. Deletions cut 4 bases from V and 8 bases from J, with 2 bases between. CDR1 is SQVTM, CDR2 ANQGSEA, per germline. The CDR3 spans 8 residues. The CDR3 sequence is CSVGEAFF. The CDR3 region has the DNA TGCAGCGTTGGAGAAGCTTTCTTT.